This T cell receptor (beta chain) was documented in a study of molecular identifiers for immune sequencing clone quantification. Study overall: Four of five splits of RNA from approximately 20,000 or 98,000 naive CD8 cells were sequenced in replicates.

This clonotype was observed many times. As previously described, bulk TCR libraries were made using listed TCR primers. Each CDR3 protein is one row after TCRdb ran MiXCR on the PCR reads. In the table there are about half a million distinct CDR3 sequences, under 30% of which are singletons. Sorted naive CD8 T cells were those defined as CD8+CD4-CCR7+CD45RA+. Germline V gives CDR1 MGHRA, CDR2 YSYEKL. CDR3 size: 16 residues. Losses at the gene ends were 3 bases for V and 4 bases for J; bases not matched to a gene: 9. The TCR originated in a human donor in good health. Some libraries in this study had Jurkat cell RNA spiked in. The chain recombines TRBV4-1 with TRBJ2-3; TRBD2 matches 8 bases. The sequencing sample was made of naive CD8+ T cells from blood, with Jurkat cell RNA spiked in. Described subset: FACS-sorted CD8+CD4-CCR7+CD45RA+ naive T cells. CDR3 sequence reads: CASSQSSGVPADTQYF. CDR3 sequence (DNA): TGCGCCAGCAGCCAGAGTAGCGGGGTACCGGCAGATACGCAGTATTTT.